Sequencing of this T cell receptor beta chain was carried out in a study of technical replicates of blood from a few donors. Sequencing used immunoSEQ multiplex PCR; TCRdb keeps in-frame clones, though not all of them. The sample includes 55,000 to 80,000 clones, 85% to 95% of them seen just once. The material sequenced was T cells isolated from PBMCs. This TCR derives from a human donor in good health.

This CDR3 is CASSLGTSGTYEQYF. In DNA form, the CDR3 reads TGTGCCAGCAGCTTAGGGACTAGCGGAACCTACGAGCAGTACTTC. The chain uses TRBV7-8 and TRBJ2-7; the match to TRBD2 covers 10 bases. The junction had 2 bases not matched to a gene; V was cut back by 1 base and J by 2 bases. This CDR3 comprises 15 residues. From germline, CDR1 is SGHVS and CDR2 FQNEAQ.